One and the same sample provided the 8 T cell receptor beta chains below, sequenced in a study of beta chain features in type 1 diabetes. The entirety of the isolated RNA underwent reverse transcription, so expressed TCRB transcripts were sequenced. Generated by immunoSEQ multiplex PCR, the TCRdb table keeps only in-frame clones and is missing some. The sample records about 290,000 clones, 7% to 9% being singletons. Material for sequencing was central memory CD4+ T cells from blood. These receptors all come from a woman aged 18-29 years in good health.

This clone was found a few times. The chain has TRBV7-9 and TRBJ1-3, with 9 bases aligning to TRBD1. The CDR3 spans 14 residues. The germline V gene has CDR1 SEHNR and CDR2 FQNEAQ (reference sequence). The J segment lost 8 bases and the V segment lost 4 bases, leaving 6 bases of the junction unmatched. The CDR3 here is CASSSPDRGDTIYF. For the CDR3, the DNA is TGTGCCAGCAGCTCCCCGGACAGGGGAGACACCATATATTTT.

In this sample, this clone turned up many times. Other DNA sequences in the same sample also yield this CDR3. The chain carries TRBV19 and TRBJ2-1, with TRBD2 identical over 12 bases. Germline values: CDR1 LNHDA, CDR2 SQIVND (reference sequence). V lost 10 bases and J lost 0; bases outside the gene matches: 1. The CDR3 runs 14 residues. The CDR3 coding sequence is TGTGCCACACTAGCGGGAGGCTCCTACAATGAGCAGTTCTTC. Residues: CATLAGGSYNEQFF. The whole variable domain, remainder taken from reference TRBV19 and TRBJ2-1, is DGGITQSPKYLFRKEGQNVTLSCEQNLNHDAMYWYRQDPGQGLRLIYYSQIVNDFQKGDIAEGYSVSREKKESFPLTVTSAQKNPTAFYLCATLAGGSYNEQFFGPGTRLTVL.

This chain connects TRBV7-3 to TRBJ1-1, with 10 bases matching TRBD1. V was pared by 5 bases and J by 1 base, with 7 bases of the junction left unmatched. The length of the CDR3 is 16 residues. Germline V gene data show CDR1 as SGHTA and CDR2 as FQGTGA. The CDR3: CASSPTGGIGNTEAFF. In nucleotides, the CDR3 is TGTGCCAGCAGCCCGACAGGGGGCATTGGGAACACTGAAGCTTTCTTT. Filled out from reference TRBV7-3 and TRBJ1-1, the complete variable domain reads GAGVSQTPSNKVTEKGKYVELRCDPISGHTALYWYRQSLGQGPEFLIYFQGTGAADDSGLPNDRFFAVRPEGSVSTLKIQRTERGDSAVYLCASSPTGGIGNTEAFFGQGTRLTVV.

This clone was detected a few times. Because the CDR3's place on the DNA is in doubt, the DNA is left out and the CDR3 is given as listed by TCRdb. The rearrangement links TRBV5-6 to TRBJ2-5. Inclusive of both ends, the CDR3 amounts to 13 amino acids. Germline loops: CDR1 SGHDT, CDR2 YYEEEE. CDR3 amino acids: CASSFGNGETQYF.

This sequence joins TRBV7-9 and TRBJ1-5; weak D call: TRBD1 (6 bases). Trimming pared 4 bases from V and 4 bases from J, leaving 14 bases between. Germline V lookup: CDR1 SEHNR, CDR2 FQNEAQ (reference sequence). This CDR3 comprises 15 residues. The CDR3 sequence: CASSSYGGVNQPQHF. In nucleotides, the CDR3 is TGTGCCAGCAGCTCTTACGGGGGCGTAAATCAGCCCCAGCATTTT.

This clone was detected a few times. V and J are TRBV5-1 and TRBJ1-2, with 7 nucleotides matching TRBD1. The CDR3 runs to 15 residues. The germline gives CDR1 SGHRS, CDR2 YFSETQ. Losses at the gene ends were 5 bases for V and 0 bases for J; bases not matched to a gene: 7. Here the CDR3 DNA reads TGCGCCAGCAGTTCTTATAGGGGGCCTAACTATGGCTACACCTTC. Its protein is CASSSYRGPNYGYTF.

V usage is TRBV9 and J usage is TRBJ2-7; weak D call: TRBD1 (6 bases). CDR3 length: 16 amino acids. Germline-derived CDR1 and CDR2 are SGDLS and YYNGEE. Trimming cost V 4 bases and J 1 base, with 18 bases left between them. This CDR3 is CASSPGEFRQSYEQYV. The CDR3 DNA reads as TGTGCCAGCAGCCCAGGGGAATTCAGGCAATCCTACGAGCAGTACGTC.

This clone was counted between two and nine times. The CDR3 loop reads CASSPRQTLNTGELFF. For the CDR3, the DNA is TGTGCCAGCAGCCCCCGGCAGACCTTAAACACCGGGGAGCTGTTTTTT. This sequence joins TRBV7-3 and TRBJ2-2; D gene ambiguous. Trimming pared 5 bases from V and 2 bases from J, leaving 15 bases between. CDR1 SGHTA and CDR2 FQGTGA come from the germline V gene. There are 16 residues in the CDR3.